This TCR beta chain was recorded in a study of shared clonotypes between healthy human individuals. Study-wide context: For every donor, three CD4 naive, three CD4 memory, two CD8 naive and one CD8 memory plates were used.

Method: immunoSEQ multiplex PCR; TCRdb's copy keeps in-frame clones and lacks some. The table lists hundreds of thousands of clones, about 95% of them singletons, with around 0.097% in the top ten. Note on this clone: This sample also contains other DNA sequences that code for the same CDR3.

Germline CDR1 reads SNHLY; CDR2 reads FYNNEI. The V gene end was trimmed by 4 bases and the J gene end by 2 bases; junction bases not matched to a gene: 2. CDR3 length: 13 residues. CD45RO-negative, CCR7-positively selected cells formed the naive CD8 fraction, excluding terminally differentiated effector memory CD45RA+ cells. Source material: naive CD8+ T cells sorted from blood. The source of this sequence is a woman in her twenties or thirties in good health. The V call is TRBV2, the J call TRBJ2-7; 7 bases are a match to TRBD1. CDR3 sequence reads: CASSAGTAYEQYF. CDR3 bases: TGTGCCAGCAGTGCCGGGACAGCCTACGAGCAGTACTTC.